This T cell receptor beta chain derives from a study of cytomegalovirus exposure and HLA in healthy donors (dated by TCRdb to the late 2010s). Turning to the overall study: According to an earlier analysis of 587 of the donors, about 179 million T cells yielded 100 million or so unique TCR beta sequences and around 300 Gb of sequence data. Roughly 300 gigabases of sequencing data and around 90 million unique TCR sequences made up an early release that covered several hundred HLA-typed donors. Of the roughly 390 genotyped donors, approximately 83% fell in the genetic ancestry cluster associated with self-reported Caucasian donors. The study aimed to test whether cataloging public T cell receptors could reveal signatures of past pathogen exposure. The study profiled the T cell repertoires of around 700 subjects by immunosequencing and related them to cytomegalovirus serostatus. Besides the first cohort of 500 to 700 subjects, a separate validation cohort made up of roughly 120 different subjects was used. The study combined high-throughput TCR immunosequencing, statistical association of individual TCRs with disease status, and machine learning to predict cytomegalovirus infection status. A later analysis re-analyzed previously published TCR beta repertoires from 666 donors and added high-resolution HLA genotyping to study TCR occurrence patterns. Rather than using new phenotypic data, the later analysis identified candidate immune exposures from TCR beta sequences and from how often those sequences occurred across donors. An earlier analysis of several hundred of the donors applied high-throughput TCR beta sequencing to assess whether each TCR beta V gene segment acted as functional or pseudogenic. Donor age, sex, ethnicity and CMV serostatus were collected together with the repertoire data. In a later genetic analysis, genome-wide SNP genotypes for about three fifths of the roughly 670 donors were used, and that subset was treated as a discovery cohort. Every repertoire in the discovery cohort had been generated on one and the same sequencing platform. HLA typing covered class I and class II loci at four-digit resolution. Typing coverage varied by locus: about 620-630 donors for A, B, C, DRB1 and DQB1; some 520 for DQA1; 606 for DPA1; approximately 450 for DPB1. Several DR-DQ haplotypes were treated as single units for association and clustering because of strong linkage in the cohort. On average, about 240,000 unique TCR beta nucleotide sequences were sequenced per donor among some 420 genotyped donors of the cohort, with roughly a sixth of those sequences being non-productive.

The investigation overall reported the following: According to a later analysis, parvovirus B19, influenza, CMV and Epstein-Barr virus appeared linked to several top co-occurrence clusters. According to a later analysis, most CMV-associated TCR beta chains appeared to be HLA-restricted, and the HLA associations seemed to be driven largely by CMV exposure. Correlated functional status among segregating V segments might be attributable to linkage disequilibrium, but an unknown experimental factor could not be ruled out. A further reported finding was that TCR beta sequences accurately predicted the HLA-A and HLA-B alleles for most subjects in the first cohort. At a false discovery rate of 0.05, a later analysis linked about 16,000 TCR beta sequences to specific HLA alleles. A cluster of highly shared sequence variants was judged likely to be a technical artifact of the sequencing pipeline. Because HLA typing was unavailable for some donors at each locus, only the typed subset was used in association tests. This cohort had only TCR beta chains sequenced, and the lack of alpha or paired-chain data limited which features could be detected. V-gene and J-gene trimming of TCR beta chains was associated with a missense DCLRE1C variant in a later genetic analysis, and the association was replicated in an independent cohort. A few of the identified cytomegalovirus-associated TCR beta chains were confirmed in vitro to be specific for cytomegalovirus antigens. Compared with the roughly 700-donor mean, donors in an Asian-associated ancestry cluster had fewer N-insertions in productive TCRs, according to a later genetic analysis. In both the original and validation cohorts, the classifier was reported to diagnose cytomegalovirus status with high specificity and sensitivity. Most TCR sequences were observed very rarely across donors, whereas some public TCRs were present in many individuals. In an earlier analysis of fewer than 700 of the donors, most TCR beta V segments appeared in productive rearrangements about 87% or about 30% of the time, broadly matching IMGT annotations. Roughly uniform sequencing depth across donors was assumed in presence/absence analyses, although this assumption may not hold. The study listed 150 to 200 TCR beta chains as associated with cytomegalovirus. The authors suggested that the approach could potentially be generalized to other disease states and immunological phenotypes. When HLA alleles, especially DR and DQ, strongly co-occurred, attributing TCR associations to individual alleles was difficult. For the cohort, immune exposure information was limited to CMV serostatus. The earlier analysis of 587 of the donors excluded 15 to 20 rarely observed V segments, including chromosome 9 orphons, because counts were too low. A later analysis found that TCR association rates varied across HLA loci, with DRB1 alleles showing the most associated TCRs and HLA-C alleles the fewest. Compared with equally common non-associated chains, HLA-associated TCR beta chains in a later analysis were more clonally expanded and had lower generation probabilities.

The library came from the immunoSEQ multiplex PCR assay. A mixture of 60 forward primers for TCR Vbeta segments and 13 reverse primers for TCR Jbeta segments was used in the multiplex PCR. The CDR3 region of rearranged TCR beta genes was amplified from genomic DNA with a multiplex PCR assay. On the Illumina HiSeq System, the amplified TCR beta libraries were sequenced as 87-base-pair reads. As for the original processing: In a later analysis, tens of millions of unique TCR beta chains were counted across the 650 to 700 repertoires, and around 11 million of these chains were shared by at least two donors. To remove PCR and sequencing errors, raw reads were error-corrected and collapsed into unique sequences using a nearest-neighbor algorithm that merged closely related sequences. Alignment of CDR3 sequences to IMGT reference sequences was used to assign V, D and J gene segments. For a sequence to be retained, a match of at least six nucleotides was required to both a V gene segment and a J gene segment. Rearrangements were classified as productive when the CDR3 lacked stop codons and remained in frame with V and J, and all other rearrangements were classified as non-productive. CDR3 was defined according to IMGT convention as the region running from the second conserved V-encoded cysteine to the conserved J-encoded phenylalanine. Sequences without an unambiguous match to a single V gene segment were excluded from the earlier analysis of approximately 600 of the donors. In an earlier analysis of 587 of the donors, V segments were called functional above 56.7% productive rearrangements and were called segregating when the between-donor standard deviation exceeded 5%. A statistical classification framework was developed to diagnose cytomegalovirus status using the catalog of TCR beta chain sequences. V and J gene assignment, in a later analysis, came from comparing TCR nucleotide sequences with IMGT/GENE-DB human TR gene sequences. The TCRdist pipeline was used in a later analysis to assign CDR3 sequences and most-parsimonious VDJ recombination scenarios. In a later analysis, every TCR beta chain was defined by the combination of its CDR3 amino acid sequence and its V-gene family, and reads without a unique V-gene family were dropped. As a way to deal with suspected cross-contamination and a sequencing artifact, a later analysis dropped under 600 nucleotide sequences that were highly shared and had low generation probability. For each public chain, a later analysis derived a clonal expansion index from normalized ranks of inferred template counts within each repertoire. A later analysis computed generation probabilities with a VDJ recombination model fitted to out-of-frame rearrangements, and checked the results against IGoR. Hypergeometric tests were used in a later analysis to score TCR-TCR, TCR-HLA and TCR-CMV co-occurrence, with a repertoire-size bias correction applied to the TCR pairs. To estimate false discovery rates, a later analysis permuted the HLA or CMV assignments 20 times. A later analysis grouped co-occurring TCRs with DBSCAN, adding TCRdist sequence similarity when clustering within HLA-allele-positive subsets. Repertoires with fewer than 30,000 or more than 120,000 public chains were left out of co-occurrence clustering, as were four to six repertoires with anomalous nucleotide sharing. TCRdb retrieved this table from immuneACCESS and kept in-frame rearrangements only. Not all clones are present; in checked studies, unresolved V genes account for under half, and no reason is known for the remainder. D and trimming were read from the DNA, whereas the V and J calls and clone size are those reported in that table. The sample table records some 150,000 clones; around 80% of these occur just once. About 9.5% of the sample belongs to the ten largest clones.

In total, 600 or so healthy bone marrow donors made up the cohort. Cohort members were all nominally healthy when sampled, although unrecorded immune exposures were likely present. The donor tested CMV seropositive and was one of the 289 seropositive cohort members. A peripheral blood sample was collected from each donor, and TCR beta sequencing was performed on peripheral blood mononuclear cells. The Qiagen DNeasy Blood Extraction Kit was used to extract genomic DNA from the blood cell samples. A note on this clone: Its recognized antigen is unknown. Base qualities are not at hand, and no much larger clone is one base apart.

This TCR was sampled from a man aged 18-30 years in good health and CMV-seropositive. Sequencing was carried out using PBMCs.

The CDR3 region reads CASSGPLGSYGYTF. The nucleotide sequence reads as follows: TGTGCCAGCAGCGGCCCTTTGGGCAGCTATGGCTACACCTTC. The rearranged chain carries TRBV9 and TRBJ1-2, with the D segment identity uncertain. The germline V gene provides CDR1 SGDLS and CDR2 YYNGEE. V is shortened by 3 bases, J by 4 bases, and the region joining them spans 13 bases. The CDR3 starts with the cysteine, ends with the phenylalanine, and has 14 residues. Only the CDR3 region is kept as DNA, spanning 42 bases read in frame from base 1.